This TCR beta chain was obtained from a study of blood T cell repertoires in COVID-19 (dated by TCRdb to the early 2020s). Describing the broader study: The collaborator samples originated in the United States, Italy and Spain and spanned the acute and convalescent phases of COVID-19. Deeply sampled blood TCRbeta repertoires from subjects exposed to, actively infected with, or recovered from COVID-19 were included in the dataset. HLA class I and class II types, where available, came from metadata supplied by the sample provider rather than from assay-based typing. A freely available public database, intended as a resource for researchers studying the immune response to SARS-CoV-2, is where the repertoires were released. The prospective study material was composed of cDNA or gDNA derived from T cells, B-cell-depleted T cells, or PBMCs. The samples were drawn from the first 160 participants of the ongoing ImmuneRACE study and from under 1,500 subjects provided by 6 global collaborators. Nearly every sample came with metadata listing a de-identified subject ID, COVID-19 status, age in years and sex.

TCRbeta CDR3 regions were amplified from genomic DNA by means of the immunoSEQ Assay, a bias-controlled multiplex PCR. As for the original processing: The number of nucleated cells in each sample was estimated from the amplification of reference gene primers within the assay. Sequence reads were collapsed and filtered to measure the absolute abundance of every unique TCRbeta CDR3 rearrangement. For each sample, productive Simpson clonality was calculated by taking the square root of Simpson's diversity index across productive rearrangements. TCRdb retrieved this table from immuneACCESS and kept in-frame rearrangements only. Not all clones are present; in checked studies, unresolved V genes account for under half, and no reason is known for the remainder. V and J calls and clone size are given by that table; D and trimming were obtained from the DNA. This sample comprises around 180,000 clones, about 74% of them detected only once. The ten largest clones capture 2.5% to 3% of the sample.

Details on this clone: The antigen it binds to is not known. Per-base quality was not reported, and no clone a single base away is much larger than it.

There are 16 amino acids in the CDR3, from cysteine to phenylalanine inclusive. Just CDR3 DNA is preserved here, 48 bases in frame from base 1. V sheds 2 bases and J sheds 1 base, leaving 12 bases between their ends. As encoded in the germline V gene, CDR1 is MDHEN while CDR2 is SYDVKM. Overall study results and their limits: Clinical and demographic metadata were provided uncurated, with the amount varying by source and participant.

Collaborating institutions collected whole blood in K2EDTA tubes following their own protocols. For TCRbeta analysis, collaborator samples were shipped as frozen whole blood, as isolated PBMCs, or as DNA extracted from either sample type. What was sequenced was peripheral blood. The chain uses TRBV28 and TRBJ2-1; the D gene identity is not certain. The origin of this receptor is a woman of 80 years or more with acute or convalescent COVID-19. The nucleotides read TGTGCCAGCAGTTTAACTTTCACGGGTTCCTACAATGAGCAGTTCTTC. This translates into CASSLTFTGSYNEQFF.